The source of this T cell receptor (beta chain) is a study of cytomegalovirus exposure and HLA in healthy donors. Whole-study context: A previous analysis identified 100 million to 120 million unique TCR beta sequences derived from roughly 180 million T cells. Within an early data release were around 80 million unique TCRs drawn from HLA-typed donors. Study observations and caveats: Excluded were some V segments that proved indistinguishable, including TRBV6-2 and TRBV6-3. Later analysis showed TCR association rates varying by HLA locus, highest for DRB1 and lowest for HLA-C.

The length of the CDR3 is 15 residues. After removal of 5 bases from V and 13 bases from J, the junction contained 18 bases not matched to a gene. Germline V gene sequence: CDR1 SGHVS, CDR2 FQNEAQ. A word on this clone: The antigen remains undetermined.

Both 60 Vbeta primers and 13 Jbeta primers went into the PCR. The repertoire was sequenced with immunoSEQ multiplex PCR; TCRdb's copy has only in-frame clones and lacks some. The sample records tens of thousands of clones, more than 70% being singletons. The sample taken for sequencing was PBMCs. The chain recombines TRBV7-8 with TRBJ2-7, with 9 nucleotides matching TRBD2. The receptor was isolated from a woman in her 40s in good health and CMV-seropositive. In DNA, the CDR3 is TGTGCCAGCAGCCCTACTAGGGTGACTAGCGGCCTCTTTTACTTC. Amino acids: CASSPTRVTSGLFYF.